Listed below are T cell receptor beta chains from one sample, sequenced in a study of blood T cell repertoires in COVID-19. The repertoire was sequenced with immunoSEQ multiplex PCR; TCRdb's copy has only in-frame clones and lacks some. In the table there are approximately 150,000 clones, around 90% of which are singletons. Material: peripheral blood. The receptors were gathered from a woman aged 55-70 years who had recovered from COVID-19. The CDR3 runs from the conserved cysteine through the conserved F or W. A D gene is named only where the DNA matches it firmly. Size is omitted from some rows. Given values are once, few, many or a class for expanded clones.

d_gene: TRBD1; v_gene: TRBV7-8; abundance: -; j_gene: TRBJ1-4; CDR3aa: CASSRDRGGEKLFF; CDR3nt: TGTGCCAGCAGCCGAGACAGGGGCGGTGAAAAACTGTTTTTT
d_gene: TRBD2; v_gene: TRBV5-1; abundance: -; j_gene: TRBJ2-7; CDR3aa: CASSPETSREGPEQYF; CDR3nt: TGCGCCAGCAGCCCGGAGACTAGCCGGGAGGGACCCGAGCAGTACTTC
d_gene: TRBD2; v_gene: TRBV4-2; abundance: -; j_gene: TRBJ2-3; CDR3aa: CASSQDFTSGGLSDTQYF; CDR3nt: TGTGCCAGCAGCCAAGATTTCACTAGCGGGGGGTTGTCAGATACGCAGTATTTT
d_gene: TRBD1; v_gene: TRBV7-8; abundance: -; j_gene: TRBJ1-6; CDR3aa: CASSYGQGSSPLHF; CDR3nt: TGTGCCAGCAGCTACGGACAGGGGAGTTCACCCCTCCACTTT
d_gene: -; v_gene: TRBV6-5; abundance: -; j_gene: TRBJ2-7; CDR3aa: CASSRRSEQYF; CDR3nt: TGTGCCAGCAGTCGCCGCAGCGAGCAGTACTTC
d_gene: -; v_gene: TRBV28; abundance: -; j_gene: TRBJ1-2; CDR3aa: CASSIRQPSRDGYTF; CDR3nt: TGTGCCAGCAGTATCAGACAGCCCTCTAGGGATGGCTACACCTTC
d_gene: TRBD1; v_gene: TRBV5-1; abundance: -; j_gene: TRBJ2-1; CDR3aa: CASSPGTGYDLGNEQFF; CDR3nt: TGCGCCAGCAGCCCCGGGACAGGGTATGACCTGGGGAATGAGCAGTTCTTC
d_gene: TRBD2; v_gene: TRBV19; abundance: once; j_gene: TRBJ2-1; CDR3aa: CASSLGGVQYNEQFF; CDR3nt: TGTGCCAGTAGCCTTGGGGGGGTCCAGTACAATGAGCAGTTCTTC
d_gene: -; v_gene: TRBV6-2/TRBV6-3; abundance: -; j_gene: TRBJ2-7; CDR3aa: CASSYFWTRGAANEQYF; CDR3nt: TGTGCCAGCAGTTACTTTTGGACCAGGGGAGCGGCTAACGAGCAGTACTTC
d_gene: -; v_gene: TRBV28; abundance: -; j_gene: TRBJ1-2; CDR3aa: CASSSGGTSAVPGYTF; CDR3nt: TGTGCCAGCAGCTCCGGCGGCACTTCGGCCGTACCGGGCTACACCTTC
d_gene: -; v_gene: TRBV9; abundance: -; j_gene: TRBJ2-1; CDR3aa: CASSAHPVNEQFF; CDR3nt: TGTGCCAGCAGCGCCCACCCGGTAAATGAGCAGTTCTTC
d_gene: -; v_gene: TRBV19; abundance: -; j_gene: TRBJ2-3; CDR3aa: CARVLRSAPSTDTQYF; CDR3nt: TGTGCCAGGGTCCTTAGGAGTGCTCCTAGCACAGATACGCAGTATTTT
d_gene: TRBD1; v_gene: TRBV6-5; abundance: -; j_gene: TRBJ1-5; CDR3aa: CASSEGQGFYLPQHF; CDR3nt: TGTGCCAGCAGCGAGGGACAGGGGTTTTATCTGCCCCAGCATTTT
d_gene: -; v_gene: TRBV2; abundance: -; j_gene: TRBJ2-6; CDR3aa: CASSAQNGANVLTF; CDR3nt: TGTGCCAGCAGTGCCCAAAATGGGGCCAACGTCCTGACTTTC
d_gene: -; v_gene: TRBV5-5; abundance: -; j_gene: TRBJ2-5; CDR3aa: CASSQGPNTGQETQYF; CDR3nt: TGTGCCAGCAGCCAGGGCCCCAATACGGGCCAAGAGACCCAGTACTTC
d_gene: -; v_gene: TRBV18; abundance: -; j_gene: TRBJ1-1; CDR3aa: CASSLYGGENTEAFF; CDR3nt: TGTGCCAGCTCACTGTACGGGGGGGAGAACACTGAAGCTTTCTTT
d_gene: -; v_gene: TRBV4-2; abundance: -; j_gene: TRBJ1-1; CDR3aa: CASSRSGVGAEAFF; CDR3nt: TGTGCCAGCAGTAGGAGTGGGGTGGGAGCTGAAGCTTTCTTT
d_gene: -; v_gene: TRBV6-1; abundance: -; j_gene: TRBJ2-7; CDR3aa: CASSDIFGRANSYEQYF; CDR3nt: TGTGCCAGCAGTGATATTTTCGGCAGGGCGAACTCCTACGAGCAGTACTTC
d_gene: TRBD2; v_gene: TRBV28; abundance: -; j_gene: TRBJ2-7; CDR3aa: CASASGGAHYEQYF; CDR3nt: TGTGCCAGCGCCAGCGGGGGGGCCCACTACGAGCAGTACTTC
d_gene: TRBD2; v_gene: TRBV9; abundance: -; j_gene: TRBJ2-5; CDR3aa: CASSVGTRGVETQYF; CDR3nt: TGTGCCAGCAGCGTGGGGACTAGGGGGGTTGAGACCCAGTACTTC
d_gene: -; v_gene: TRBV19; abundance: -; j_gene: TRBJ2-2; CDR3aa: CASRGALGTGELFF; CDR3nt: TGTGCCAGCCGGGGGGCTTTGGGGACCGGGGAGCTGTTTTTT
d_gene: -; v_gene: TRBV2; abundance: -; j_gene: TRBJ1-1; CDR3aa: CASLTSRLDNTEAFF; CDR3nt: TGTGCCAGCCTAACGTCCCGACTCGACAACACTGAAGCTTTCTTT
d_gene: -; v_gene: TRBV5-1; abundance: -; j_gene: TRBJ1-4; CDR3aa: CASSLNSPATNEKLFF; CDR3nt: TGCGCCAGCAGCTTGAACAGCCCCGCAACTAATGAAAAACTGTTTTTT
d_gene: TRBD1; v_gene: TRBV5-1; abundance: -; j_gene: TRBJ2-3; CDR3aa: CASSLAPGQGPTDTQYF; CDR3nt: TGCGCCAGCAGCTTGGCACCGGGACAGGGGCCCACAGATACGCAGTATTTT
d_gene: TRBD2; v_gene: TRBV18; abundance: -; j_gene: TRBJ2-3; CDR3aa: CASSPPGTSFTDTQYF; CDR3nt: TGTGCCAGCTCACCACCCGGGACTAGCTTCACAGATACGCAGTATTTT
d_gene: TRBD1; v_gene: TRBV9; abundance: -; j_gene: TRBJ1-6; CDR3aa: CASSETGESPLHF; CDR3nt: TGTGCCAGCAGCGAGACAGGGGAGTCACCCCTCCACTTT